This note documents a single T cell receptor (beta chain) sequence. Methods used by the authors: Estimation of nucleated cell counts was performed using reference gene primer amplification. The assay was immunoSEQ multiplex PCR, and TCRdb's table has in-frame clones only and misses some. The V and J calls and clone size come from that table; D and trimming were worked out from the DNA. The data show about 63,000 clones, approximately 80% seen once. The sample belongs to a study of blood T cell repertoires in COVID-19. The germline V gene has CDR1 KGHSH and CDR2 LQKENI. Trimming pared 0 bases from V and 7 bases from J, leaving 15 bases between. The CDR3 is 15 residues long.

The clonotype was recovered from a man aged 55 to 70 with COVID-19, enrolled during active disease. The J gene is TRBJ1-2, the V gene TRBV18, with D tentatively TRBD1 (6 bases). The sequenced sample consisted of peripheral blood. CDR3 nucleotides: TGTGCCAGCTCACCACCCGGGGGGCCGCTCGGTGGCTACACCTTC. Its protein product is CASSPPGGPLGGYTF.